Listed here are 15 T cell receptor beta chains from one sample, sequenced in a study of beta chain features in type 1 diabetes. Sequenced material consisted of expressed TCRB transcripts (all of the isolated RNA was reverse transcribed). The assay was immunoSEQ multiplex PCR, and TCRdb's table has in-frame clones only and misses some. The sample consists of 450,000 to 600,000 clones, about 29% of them appearing once. Material for sequencing was naive CD4+ T cells from blood. The receptors derive from a man between 18 and 29 years old in good health.

This clone was picked up a small number of times. The V gene is TRBV28, the J gene TRBJ1-2; unclear D gene. The germline V and J ends were trimmed by 2 bases and 8 bases, with 9 bases remaining between them. The CDR3 is 12 amino acids. CDR1 and CDR2 (germline): MDHEN, SYDVKM. DNA of the CDR3: TGTGCCAGCAGTTTACCCGGCCAAGGCTACACCTTC. Encoded protein: CASSLPGQGYTF.

This clone appeared a few times. CDR3 bases: TGTGCCTGGAGTGTGGGACAGGGAGTTTCAGATACGCAGTATTTT. Amino acids: CAWSVGQGVSDTQYF. J is TRBJ2-3 and V is TRBV30; 9 bases match TRBD1. Germline V gives CDR1 GTSNPN, CDR2 SVGIG (reference sequence). The CDR3 loop spans 15 amino acids. Unmatched junction bases numbered 5, after V lost 0 bases and J lost 4 bases.

This clone was seen only a few times. This chain links TRBV30 with TRBJ1-1, with D uncertain. This CDR3 contains 14 residues. Trimming took off 1 base at V and 7 bases at J, with 16 bases between the two ends. Per germline, CDR1 GTSNPN and CDR2 SVGIG (reference sequence). This CDR3 reads CAWSDPPGVSEAFF. The CDR3 DNA sequence: TGTGCCTGGAGTGATCCGCCCGGGGTCAGTGAAGCTTTCTTT.

Notes on this clone: Other DNA sequences in this specimen translate into the identical CDR3. J is TRBJ1-2 and V is TRBV29-1, with 9 bases identical to TRBD1. The V and J ends lost 7 bases and 3 bases, in that order; junction bases with no gene match: 3. The CDR3 runs to 12 residues. Germline CDR1 and CDR2: SQVTM and ANQGSEA. The CDR3 region is CSGGQGDYGYTF. As DNA, the CDR3 is TGCAGCGGGGGACAGGGAGACTATGGCTACACCTTC.

The chain carries TRBV30 and TRBJ2-2; 16 positions agree with TRBD2. This CDR3 has 16 amino acids. The germline CDR1 and CDR2 sequences are GTSNPN and SVGIG (reference sequence). The trim removed 7 bases at V and 4 bases at J, leaving 6 bases unmatched. DNA for the CDR3: TGTGCCTCAGGGACTAGCGGGAGGGCCGGCACCGGGGAGCTGTTTTTT. Translation gives CASGTSGRAGTGELFF. Full variable domain (remainder filled in from reference TRBV30 and TRBJ2-2): SQTIHQWPATLVQPVGSPLSLECTVEGTSNPNLYWYRQAAGRGLQLLFYSVGIGQISSEVPQNLSASRPQDRQFILSSKKLLLSDSGFYLCASGTSGRAGTGELFFGEGSRLTVL.

The CDR3 DNA sequence: TGTGCCAGCAGTTCGACTAGCGGGAGGGTCAATGAGCAGTTCTTC. Its translation: CASSSTSGRVNEQFF. This chain links TRBV28 with TRBJ2-1; 14 positions match TRBD2. CDR1 MDHEN and CDR2 SYDVKM come from the germline V gene. Unmatched junction bases numbered 2, after V lost 4 bases and J lost 6 bases. The CDR3 sequence is 15 residues long.

This clone occurred a few times. This rearrangement joins TRBV25-1 to TRBJ1-5, with D possibly matching TRBD1 (6 bases). Germline V gene lookup returns CDR1 MGHDK and CDR2 SYGVNS. V was trimmed by 4 bases and J by 3 bases, leaving 10 bases between them. The CDR3 has 14 residues. In nucleotides, the CDR3 is TGTGCCAGCAGTGGGGCAGGGGACAATCAGCCCCAGCATTTT. Protein: CASSGAGDNQPQHF.

This rearrangement joins TRBV15 to TRBJ2-7, with 7 bases identical to TRBD2. The J segment lost 4 bases and the V segment lost 0 bases, leaving 12 bases of the junction unmatched. The length of the CDR3 is 17 residues. CDR1 and CDR2 (germline): LNHNV, YYDKDF (reference sequence). The chain's CDR3 is CATSRDWAGERGYEQYF. CDR3 coding DNA: TGTGCCACCAGCAGAGATTGGGCCGGAGAGCGGGGATACGAGCAGTACTTC.

CDR3 sequence (DNA): TGTGCCTGGAGTGTGATGGGCCTATCGAGGGGCTACACCTTC. Its translation: CAWSVMGLSRGYTF. V gene TRBV30 combines with J gene TRBJ1-2; D remains unclear. This CDR3 is built from 14 residues. Per the germline V gene, CDR1 is GTSNPN and CDR2 is SVGIG (reference sequence). V dropped 0 bases and J dropped 8 bases, with 16 bases sitting between them.

The rearrangement links TRBV10-3 to TRBJ1-1; D not certain. CDR3 length equals 12 residues. Looked up from germline, CDR1 is ENHRY and CDR2 is SYGVKD. Trimming removed 5 bases from V and 0 bases from J, with 4 bases in between. CDR3 sequence reads: CAISRVNTEAFF. CDR3 DNA: TGTGCCATCAGTCGGGTGAACACTGAAGCTTTCTTT.

The chain couples TRBV5-1 to TRBJ2-7; no definite D call. Deletions cut 0 bases from V and 3 bases from J, with 10 bases between. This CDR3 is built from 14 residues. Germline V gene sequence: CDR1 SGHRS, CDR2 YFSETQ. The CDR3 nucleotides are TGCGCCAGCAGCTTGGTCCCCGGAGTCTACGAGCAGTACTTC. This gives the protein CASSLVPGVYEQYF.

The chain combines TRBV6-4 with TRBJ2-3, with a tentative D call TRBD2 (5 bases). V shed 10 bases and J shed 4 bases, with 18 bases lying between them. Germline lookup yields CDR1 MRHNA and CDR2 SNTAGT. The CDR3 spans 14 residues. The CDR3 region is CATSTGIGSDTQYF. For the CDR3, the DNA is TGTGCCACCTCTACGGGGATAGGTTCAGATACGCAGTATTTT.

This chain joins TRBV2 and TRBJ2-5; D is unclear. Germline CDR1 and CDR2: SNHLY and FYNNEI. V was clipped by 1 base and J by 5 bases, with 8 bases between them. CDR3 length equals 13 residues. The CDR3 sequence: CASSEDLRETQYF. The CDR3 bases are TGTGCCAGCAGTGAAGACTTGCGGGAGACCCAGTACTTC. Full variable domain (missing parts from reference TRBV2 and TRBJ2-5): EPEVTQTPSHQVTQMGQEVILRCVPISNHLYFYWYRQILGQKVEFLVSFYNNEISEKSEIFDDQFSVERPDGSNFTLKIRSTKLEDSAMYFCASSEDLRETQYFGPGTRLLVL.

The rearrangement links TRBV10-3 to TRBJ2-3; TRBD2 matches at 14 bases. Germline CDR1 reads ENHRY; CDR2 reads SYGVKD. The J segment lost 3 bases and the V segment lost 4 bases, leaving 6 bases of the junction unmatched. This CDR3 region has 17 residues. CDR3 region: CAISGGRTSGRTDTQYF. CDR3 DNA sequence: TGTGCCATCAGTGGGGGTCGGACTAGCGGGAGGACAGATACGCAGTATTTT.

The J gene is TRBJ1-5, the V gene TRBV7-2; D remains ambiguous. CDR1 and CDR2 (germline): SGHTA, FQGNSA. V shed 1 base and J shed 4 bases, with 5 bases lying between them. This CDR3 comprises 13 residues. CDR3 protein: CASSLVGNQPQHF. The CDR3 DNA reads TGTGCCAGCAGCTTAGTTGGGAATCAGCCCCAGCATTTT.